These 17 T cell receptor beta chains were all obtained from the same sample, sequenced in a study of blood T cell repertoires in COVID-19. Generated by immunoSEQ multiplex PCR, the TCRdb table keeps only in-frame clones and is missing some. The table has about 150,000 clones, 70% to 85% seen once; the top ten hold approximately 32%. Sequenced material: peripheral blood. The source is an older woman with acute or convalescent COVID-19.

The genes are TRBV11-1 and TRBJ2-1; 15 bases align to TRBD2. The CDR3 loop spans 16 amino acids. Germline CDR1 is SGHAT and CDR2 is FQDESV (reference sequence). V was clipped by 5 bases and J by 8 bases; unmatched bases: 7. CDR3 protein: CASSRTSGGVIHEQFF. The CDR3 region has the DNA TGTGCCAGCAGCAGGACTAGCGGGGGGGTAATTCATGAGCAGTTCTTC.

The chain is built from TRBV5-4 and TRBJ1-2; TRBD1 aligns across 9 bases. The CDR3 loop spans 15 amino acids. Germline CDR1 reads SGHNT; CDR2 reads YYREEE (reference sequence). V lost 4 bases to trimming and J lost 3 bases; unmatched junction nucleotides: 7. In DNA, the CDR3 is TGTGCCAGCAGCCCCCCGGGACAGGGTTACTATGGCTACACCTTC. Amino acid sequence: CASSPPGQGYYGYTF.

The table lists this clone with a few counts. The chain has TRBV2 and TRBJ2-7; 9 bases are shared with TRBD1. V shed 6 bases, J shed 2 bases, and the junction held 5 bases outside the gene matches. The length of the CDR3 is 14 residues. Germline loops: CDR1 SNHLY, CDR2 FYNNEI. CDR3 in DNA: TGTGCCAGCAGACCCGGGACAGGGACCTACGAGCAGTACTTC. As protein: CASRPGTGTYEQYF.

CDR3 in amino acids: CASSFLSGDLGTGELFF. CDR3 DNA sequence: TGTGCCAGTAGTTTCCTCTCAGGGGATTTGGGCACCGGGGAGCTGTTTTTT. The chain recombines TRBV19 with TRBJ2-2; TRBD1 is a possible D gene (6 bases). Germline V gene lookup returns CDR1 LNHDA and CDR2 SQIVND (reference sequence). V was pared by 5 bases and J by 4 bases, with 20 bases between. The CDR3 spans 17 residues. Supplemented by reference TRBV19 and TRBJ2-2, the full variable domain reads DGGITQSPKYLFRKEGQNVTLSCEQNLNHDAMYWYRQDPGQGLRLIYYSQIVNDFQKGDIAEGYSVSREKKESFPLTVTSAQKNPTAFYLCASSFLSGDLGTGELFFGEGSRLTVL.

V and J are TRBV19 and TRBJ1-5; 7 bases line up with TRBD1. Germline values: CDR1 LNHDA, CDR2 SQIVND (reference sequence). The CDR3 runs 17 residues. V lost 7 bases, J lost 5 bases, and 17 bases stayed unmatched. CDR3: CASNGRGPGGSDQPQHF. The CDR3 DNA sequence: TGTGCCAGTAACGGAAGGGGGCCTGGGGGATCGGATCAGCCCCAGCATTTT.

The chain recombines TRBV7-9 with TRBJ1-4; 9 bases are shared with TRBD1. Per germline, CDR1 SEHNR and CDR2 FQNEAQ (reference sequence). Trimming at V came to 6 bases and at J to 4 bases, leaving 3 bases not matched to a gene. This CDR3 spans 14 amino acids. CDR3 loop: CASSRGQGNEKLFF. CDR3 DNA sequence: TGTGCCAGCAGTCGGGGACAGGGTAATGAAAAACTGTTTTTT.

The J gene is TRBJ1-1, the V gene TRBV9; TRBD1 matches 7 bases. Looked up from germline, CDR1 is SGDLS and CDR2 is YYNGEE. This CDR3 spans 15 amino acids. The J segment lost 6 bases and the V segment lost 4 bases, leaving 12 bases of the junction unmatched. As DNA, the CDR3 is TGTGCCAGCAGCCCCCGGACAGGCTCTAACGCTGAAGCTTTCTTT. Translation: CASSPRTGSNAEAFF. Full variable domain (outside the CDR3, taken from reference TRBV9 and TRBJ1-1): DSGVTQTPKHLITATGQRVTLRCSPRSGDLSVYWYQQSLDQGLQFLIQYYNGEERAKGNILERFSAQQFPDLHSELNLSSLELGDSALYFCASSPRTGSNAEAFFGQGTRLTVV.

This clone came up a few times. The CDR3 nucleotides are TGTGCCAGCACGGGGGGGGCCTACAATGAGCAGTTCTTC. This codes for CASTGGAYNEQFF. This chain joins TRBV2 and TRBJ2-1; 8 bases are a match to TRBD2. CDR3 size: 13 residues. Germline V CDR1 and CDR2: SNHLY, FYNNEI. V trimming: 7 bases; J trimming: 2 bases; junction bases outside the gene matches: 1.

The chain has TRBV18 and TRBJ2-5, with D unresolved. Trimming left V 0 bases short and J 5 bases short, with 13 bases between. CDR1 is KGHSH, CDR2 LQKENI, per germline. CDR3 length: 15 residues. The CDR3 here is CASSPPSAVRETQYF. Written as DNA, the CDR3 is TGTGCCAGCTCACCACCCTCGGCCGTCAGGGAGACCCAGTACTTC.

The chain joins TRBV29-1 to TRBJ1-2; 12 bases line up with TRBD1. The V gene end was trimmed by 7 bases and the J gene end by 2 bases; junction bases not matched to a gene: 8. Germline V gene lookup returns CDR1 SQVTM and CDR2 ANQGSEA. The CDR3 totals 15 residues. CDR3 loop: CSASGTGGGNYGYTF. As DNA, the CDR3 is TGCAGCGCCTCCGGGACAGGGGGCGGCAACTATGGCTACACCTTC.

The V call is TRBV24-1, the J call TRBJ2-1, with 9 bases that match TRBD1. Germline CDR1 and CDR2: KGHDR and SFDVKD. The V segment lost 0 bases and the J segment 8 bases; nucleotides outside the gene matches: 7. CDR3 length: 16 residues. The CDR3 sequence is CATSDLGDRALDEQFF. As DNA, the CDR3 is TGTGCCACCAGTGATTTGGGGGACAGGGCCCTAGATGAGCAGTTCTTC.

V is TRBV12-3 or TRBV12-4 and J is TRBJ2-7; TRBD1 is a possible D gene (6 bases). V lost 2 bases and J 6 bases, leaving 8 bases between the germline ends. The CDR3 loop spans 12 amino acids. CDR3 amino acids: CASSLRGSEQYF. For the CDR3, the DNA is TGTGCCAGCAGTTTAAGGGGGTCCGAGCAGTACTTC.

DNA of the CDR3: TGTGCCAGTAGTATCCGGGGACAGGGGCTACTTGGCGGGGAGCTGTTTTTT. As protein: CASSIRGQGLLGGELFF. V is TRBV19 and J is TRBJ2-2; 10 positions match TRBD1. The CDR3 runs 17 residues. Germline V CDR1 and CDR2: LNHDA, SQIVND (reference sequence). The V gene end was trimmed by 3 bases and the J gene end by 7 bases; junction bases not matched to a gene: 11.

The genes are TRBV12-3 or TRBV12-4 and TRBJ1-2; tentative D call: TRBD1 (5 bases). V was clipped by 11 bases and J by 5 bases, with 18 bases between them. The CDR3 consists of 13 residues. The DNA for the CDR3 is TGTGCCGTCCCGAGAGAGGGGAGGTATGGCTACACCTTC. Protein product: CAVPREGRYGYTF.

The CDR3 bases are TGTGCCAGCAGTGAAAATTGGCGGGGGGGCGTCGACGAGCAGTACTTC. Its protein product is CASSENWRGGVDEQYF. This rearrangement joins TRBV6-1 to TRBJ2-7; 9 bases agree with TRBD2. The ends lost 2 bases at V and 5 bases at J; junction bases unmatched: 10. The CDR3 totals 16 residues. CDR1 is MNHNS and CDR2 is SASEGT in the germline V gene.

The genes are TRBV5-4 and TRBJ2-1; 11 nucleotides match TRBD1. Per germline, CDR1 SGHNT and CDR2 YYREEE (reference sequence). Trimming cost V 4 bases and J 3 bases; bases outside gene matches: 3. This CDR3 has 15 residues. In DNA form, the CDR3 reads TGTGCCAGCAGCCTGGGACAGGGGGTCTACAATGAGCAGTTCTTC. Protein: CASSLGQGVYNEQFF.

In regard to this clone: The limits of the CDR3 on the DNA are not certain, so only TCRdb's listed CDR3 is given. The chain has TRBV28 and TRBJ1-1; TRBD1 reflects the table's D call only, with no check against the DNA. The CDR3 has 15 amino acids, counting both end residues. Looked up from germline, CDR1 is MDHEN and CDR2 is SYDVKM. This chain's CDR3 is CASSTSGQGGTEAFF.